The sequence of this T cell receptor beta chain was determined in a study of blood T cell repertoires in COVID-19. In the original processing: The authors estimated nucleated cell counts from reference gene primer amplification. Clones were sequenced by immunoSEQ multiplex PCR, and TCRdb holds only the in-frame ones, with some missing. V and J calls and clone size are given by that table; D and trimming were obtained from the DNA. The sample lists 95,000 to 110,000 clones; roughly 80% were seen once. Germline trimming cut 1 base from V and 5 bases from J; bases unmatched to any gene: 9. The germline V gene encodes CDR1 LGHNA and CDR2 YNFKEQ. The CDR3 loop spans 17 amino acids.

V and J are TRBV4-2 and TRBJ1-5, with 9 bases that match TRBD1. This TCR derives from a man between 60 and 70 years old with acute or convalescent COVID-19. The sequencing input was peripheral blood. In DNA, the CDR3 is TGTGCCAGCAGCCAAGCCGGGACAGGGTTAGGATATCAGCCCCAGCATTTT. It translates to CASSQAGTGLGYQPQHF.